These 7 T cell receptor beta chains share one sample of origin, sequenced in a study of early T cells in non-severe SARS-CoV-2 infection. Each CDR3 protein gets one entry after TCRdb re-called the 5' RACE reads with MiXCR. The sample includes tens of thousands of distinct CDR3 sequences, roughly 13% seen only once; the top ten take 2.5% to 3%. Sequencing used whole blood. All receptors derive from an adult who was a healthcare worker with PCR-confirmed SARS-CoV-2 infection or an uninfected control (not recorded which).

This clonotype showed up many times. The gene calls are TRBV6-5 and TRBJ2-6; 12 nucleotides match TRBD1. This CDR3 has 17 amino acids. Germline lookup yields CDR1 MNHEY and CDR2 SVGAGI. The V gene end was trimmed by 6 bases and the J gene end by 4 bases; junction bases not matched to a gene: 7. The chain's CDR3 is CASSKGTGGTGANVLTF. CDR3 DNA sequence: TGTGCCAGCAGCAAAGGGACAGGGGGCACCGGGGCCAACGTCCTGACTTTC.

The CDR3 DNA sequence: TGTGCCAGTAGTATAGGGAGGGTGGAGACCCAGTACTTC. Translation gives CASSIGRVETQYF. The chain couples TRBV19 to TRBJ2-5; possible D gene TRBD2, 6 bases. Germline V gene data show CDR1 as LNHDA and CDR2 as SQIVND (reference sequence). CDR3 length equals 13 residues. Between the trimmed V and J ends, which lost 1 base and 5 bases, there was a span of 8 bases.

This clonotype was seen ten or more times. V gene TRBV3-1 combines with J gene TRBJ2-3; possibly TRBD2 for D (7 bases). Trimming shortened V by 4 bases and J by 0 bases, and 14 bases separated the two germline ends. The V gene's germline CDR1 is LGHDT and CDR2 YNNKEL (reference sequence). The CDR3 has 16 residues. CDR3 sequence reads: CASSPGGLPSTDTQYF. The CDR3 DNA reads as TGTGCCAGCAGCCCCGGGGGGCTACCTAGCACAGATACGCAGTATTTT.

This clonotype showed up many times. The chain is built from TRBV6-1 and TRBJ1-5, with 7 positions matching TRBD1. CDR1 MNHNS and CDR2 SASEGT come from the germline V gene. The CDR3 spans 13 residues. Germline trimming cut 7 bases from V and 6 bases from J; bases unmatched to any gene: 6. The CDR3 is CASMTGFAQPQHF. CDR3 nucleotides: TGTGCCAGCATGACAGGGTTTGCTCAGCCCCAGCATTTT.

The CDR3 bases are TGTGCCAGCAGCCCAAGTAGGTTAAATGAGCAGTTCTTC. Translation gives CASSPSRLNEQFF. The rearrangement joins TRBV7-2 to TRBJ2-1; D gene uncertain. CDR3 length: 13 residues. Trimming stripped 5 bases from V and 7 bases from J, with 12 bases between. CDR1 SGHTA and CDR2 FQGNSA come from the germline V gene.

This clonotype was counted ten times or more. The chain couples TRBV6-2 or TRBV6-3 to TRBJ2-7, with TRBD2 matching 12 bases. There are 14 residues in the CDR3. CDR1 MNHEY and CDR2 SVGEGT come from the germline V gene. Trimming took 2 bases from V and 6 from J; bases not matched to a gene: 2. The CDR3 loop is CASSYRLAGVEQYF. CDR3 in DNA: TGTGCCAGCAGTTACCGACTAGCGGGAGTCGAGCAGTACTTC.

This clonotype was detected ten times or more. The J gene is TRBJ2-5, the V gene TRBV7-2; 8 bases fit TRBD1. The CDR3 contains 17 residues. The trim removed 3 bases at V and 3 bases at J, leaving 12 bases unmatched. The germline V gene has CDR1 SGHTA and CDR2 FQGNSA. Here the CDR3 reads CASSFGTGGSAKETQYF. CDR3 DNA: TGTGCCAGCAGCTTCGGTACAGGGGGTAGCGCCAAAGAGACCCAGTACTTC.